This T cell receptor (beta chain) comes out of a study of T cell responses to AZD1222 COVID-19 vaccine. Generated by immunoSEQ multiplex PCR, the TCRdb table keeps only in-frame clones and is missing some. The sample includes 87,000 or so clones, about 89% of them seen just once. Germline lookup yields CDR1 GTSNPN and CDR2 SVGIG (reference sequence). V shed 4 bases and J shed 1 base, with 14 bases lying between them. CDR3 size: 16 residues. This clone was counted only a few times. V usage is TRBV30 and J usage is TRBJ2-6; tentatively, D is TRBD1 (5 bases). Material: peripheral blood, obtained on day 0 of AZD1222 vaccination. The clonotype was recovered from an adult in good health. The CDR3 nucleotides read TGTGCCTGGACCCCCTACAGGATTTCTGGGGCCAACGTCCTGACTTTC. Encoded protein: CAWTPYRISGANVLTF.